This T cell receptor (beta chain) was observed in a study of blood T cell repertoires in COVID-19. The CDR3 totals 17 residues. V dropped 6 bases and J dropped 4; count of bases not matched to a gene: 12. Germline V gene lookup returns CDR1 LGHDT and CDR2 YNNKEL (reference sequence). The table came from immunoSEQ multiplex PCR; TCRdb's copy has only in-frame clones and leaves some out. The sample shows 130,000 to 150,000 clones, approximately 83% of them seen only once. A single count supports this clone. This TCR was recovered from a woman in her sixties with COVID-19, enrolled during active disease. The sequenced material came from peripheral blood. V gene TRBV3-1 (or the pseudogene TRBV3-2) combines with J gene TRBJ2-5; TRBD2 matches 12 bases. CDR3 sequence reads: CASSYTATSGGLETQYF. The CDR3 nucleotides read TGTGCCAGCAGTTATACGGCGACTAGCGGGGGTCTAGAGACCCAGTACTTC.